Each of the 8 T cell receptor beta chains below was sequenced from the same sample in a study of tumor-infiltrating lymphocytes in oesophageal squamous cell carcinoma. MiXCR, applied by TCRdb to the PCR reads, yields one record per CDR3 protein. This sample carries 17,000 or so distinct CDR3 sequences, about 46% of them seen once, and the ten largest clones take approximately 45%. Specimen: normal esophageal tissue next to the tumor. The receptors come from a female donor with esophageal squamous cell carcinoma.

This clonotype was seen a handful of times. This CDR3 is missing its conserved last phenylalanine or tryptophan, likely due to a read error. It is unclear where the CDR3 begins or ends on the DNA, so no DNA is shown, and the CDR3 is as TCRdb lists it. The V and J genes are TRBV7-6 and TRBJ2-5; the table's D call, TRBD2, was not checked against the DNA. With termini counted, the CDR3 has 15 amino acids. Germline assignment: CDR1 SGHVS and CDR2 FNYEAQ. CDR3 region: CASSLGGAYGYTFGS.

The chain has TRBV7-2 and TRBJ2-4, with a possible D match to TRBD2 (6 bases). The V end lost 4 bases, the J end lost 3 bases, and 13 bases lay between the germline ends. Germline V gives CDR1 SGHTA, CDR2 FQGNSA. This CDR3 comprises 15 residues. CDR3 sequence reads: CASSSWGDFKNIQYF. The CDR3 nucleotides read TGTGCCAGCAGCTCTTGGGGGGACTTCAAAAACATTCAGTACTTC.

The V and J genes are TRBV4-3 and TRBJ2-7; 7 nucleotides match TRBD2. V was clipped by 0 bases and J by 3 bases; unmatched bases: 5. CDR3 length: 15 residues. The germline gives CDR1 LGHNA, CDR2 YSLEER. CDR3 protein: CASSQDWRGSYEQYF. The CDR3 DNA follows: TGCGCCAGCAGCCAAGATTGGCGGGGGAGCTACGAGCAGTACTTC.

This clonotype has just one count. This chain uses TRBV7-6 with TRBJ1-4, with a tentative D call TRBD1 (5 bases). The CDR3 runs 17 residues. Germline CDR1 SGHVS, CDR2 FNYEAQ. Trimming stripped 5 bases from V and 1 base from J, with 17 bases between. CDR3 loop: CASSPPREGRTNEKLFF. The CDR3 nucleotides read TGTGCCAGCAGCCCGCCGCGGGAGGGGCGAACTAATGAAAAACTGTTTTTT.

This clonotype has only a few counts. This chain joins TRBV7-2 and TRBJ2-7; TRBD1 matches 7 bases. This CDR3 comprises 15 residues. Trimming took 2 bases from V and 2 from J; bases not matched to a gene: 6. Germline V gives CDR1 SGHTA, CDR2 FQGNSA. The CDR3 loop reads CASSLWSGGTYEQYF. Here the CDR3 DNA reads TGTGCCAGCAGCTTATGGTCAGGGGGAACCTACGAGCAGTACTTC.

This chain joins TRBV7-2 and TRBJ2-7; 9 bases are a match to TRBD1. The end of the DNA is better explained by TRBJ2-5, so the J call may be wrong. The CDR3 has 16 residues. Germline CDR1 is SGHTA and CDR2 is FQGNSA. CDR3 in amino acids: CTSSLGAGTGQETQYF. The CDR3 DNA reads as TGTACCAGCAGCTTAGGGGCCGGGACAGGGCAAGAGACCCAGTACTTC.

There are many counts of this clonotype. The chain uses TRBV5-1 and TRBJ2-1; 8 bases are a match to TRBD2. This CDR3 comprises 14 residues. Trimming at V came to 4 bases and at J to 9 bases, leaving 9 bases not matched to a gene. The V gene's germline CDR1 is SGHRS and CDR2 YFSETQ. CDR3 amino acids: CASSPGIAGTEQFF. CDR3 bases: TGCGCCAGCAGCCCAGGAATAGCGGGAACTGAGCAGTTCTTC.

This clonotype was found a few times. The genes are TRBV7-2 and TRBJ2-5; no clear D gene. Per germline, CDR1 SGHTA and CDR2 FQGNSA. The V gene lost 5 bases and the J gene lost 2 bases, with 3 bases spanning the gap. The length of the CDR3 is 11 residues. Written as DNA, the CDR3 is TGTGCCAGCAGCGAACAAGAGACCCAGTACTTC. Protein sequence: CASSEQETQYF.